These 8 T cell receptor beta chains were sequenced from one sample in a study of T cell changes during pregnancy in multiple sclerosis. Some clones are missing from TCRdb's copy, which holds only in-frame ones; the method was immunoSEQ multiplex PCR. The data hold approximately 80,000 clones, with 94% observed a single time. Material: peripheral blood, obtained in the second trimester of pregnancy. These receptors were obtained from a female donor in good health, enrolled as a control in a pregnancy study.

The rearrangement links TRBV28 to TRBJ1-1; TRBD1 is a possible D gene (5 bases). Germline V CDR1 and CDR2: MDHEN, SYDVKM. The CDR3 has 12 amino acids. The V end was cut by 4 bases, the J end by 3 bases, with 6 bases between. The CDR3 coding sequence is TGTGCCAGCAGTTCAGGGTACACTGAAGCTTTCTTT. Translated: CASSSGYTEAFF.

This chain uses TRBV4-1 with TRBJ2-2; D ambiguous. Trimming removed 5 bases at V and 4 bases at J, with 14 bases between. The CDR3 has 15 residues. Germline V gives CDR1 MGHRA, CDR2 YSYEKL. CDR3 amino acids: CASSSVWAGTGELFF. The CDR3 DNA follows: TGCGCCAGCAGCTCGGTATGGGCCGGCACCGGGGAGCTGTTTTTT.

The chain combines TRBV27 with TRBJ2-4; D may be TRBD1 (5 bases). The germline gives CDR1 MNHEY, CDR2 SMNVEV (reference sequence). This CDR3 comprises 13 residues. V was shortened by 3 bases and J by 9 bases, with 12 bases between the two germline ends. DNA for the CDR3: TGTGCCAGCAGTTTTGGGCCCCAGGGCATTCAGTACTTC. Amino acids: CASSFGPQGIQYF.

The chain uses TRBV6-1 and TRBJ2-5; weak D call: TRBD2 (6 bases). The CDR3 runs 13 residues. Trimming removed 6 bases at V and 4 bases at J, with 12 bases between. Germline V gives CDR1 MNHNS, CDR2 SASEGT. The DNA of the CDR3 is TGTGCCAGCAGACGGGACTTACGAGAGACCCAGTACTTC. It encodes CASRRDLRETQYF.

In this sample, this clone turned up once. V usage is TRBV10-3 and J usage is TRBJ2-2; 10 nucleotides align to TRBD2. The V and J ends lost 11 bases and 3 bases, in that order; junction bases with no gene match: 12. The CDR3 runs 16 residues. The V gene's germline CDR1 is ENHRY and CDR2 SYGVKD. Here the CDR3 DNA reads TGTGCCGTCAAGCGAGCAGCGGGAGGGCACACCGGGGAGCTGTTTTTT. Translated, it gives CAVKRAAGGHTGELFF.

The gene calls are TRBV14 and TRBJ2-7; the D is unclear. Germline loops: CDR1 SGHDN, CDR2 FVKESK. The CDR3 is made up of 15 amino acids. Trimming took off 1 base at V and 3 bases at J, with 13 bases between the two ends. CDR3 amino acids: CASSQVYGPGYEQYF. CDR3 bases: TGTGCCAGCAGCCAAGTGTACGGTCCGGGCTACGAGCAGTACTTC. The full variable domain, in which reference TRBV14 and TRBJ2-7 provide the parts outside the CDR3, is EAGVTQFPSHSVIEKGQTVTLRCDPISGHDNLYWYRRVMGKEIKFLLHFVKESKQDESGMPNNRFLAERTGGTYSTLKVQPAELEDSGVYFCASSQVYGPGYEQYFGPGTRLTVT.

The chain links TRBV18 to TRBJ2-1; TRBD2 aligns across 11 bases. Germline values: CDR1 KGHSH, CDR2 LQKENI. Germline trimming cut 3 bases from V and 6 bases from J; bases unmatched to any gene: 4. The CDR3 runs to 15 residues. The CDR3 protein is CASSPLAGGSNEQFF. The CDR3 DNA sequence: TGTGCCAGCTCACCTTTAGCGGGAGGGTCCAATGAGCAGTTCTTC.

The chain carries TRBV5-6 and TRBJ1-3; D is uncertain. Germline V gene lookup returns CDR1 SGHDT and CDR2 YYEEEE. Trimming took 0 bases from V and 0 from J, leaving 7 bases between them. The CDR3 sequence is 15 residues long. The CDR3 nucleotides are TGTGCCAGCAGCTTGGGGCCTTACTCTGGAAACACCATATATTTT. Its translation: CASSLGPYSGNTIYF.